The 14 T cell receptor beta chains below come from one sample, sequenced in a study of T cell repertoires in cytomegalovirus infection. A single record per CDR3 protein comes from TCRdb applying MiXCR to the reads. This repertoire shows about 300,000 distinct CDR3 sequences, under 30% found once; its top ten account for roughly 14%. What was sequenced was PBMCs. The receptors come from a human donor in good health (CMV status not recorded). Some clones in this sample may be carry-over from other donors' samples.

The J gene is TRBJ1-2, the V gene TRBV7-2; 11 nucleotides line up with TRBD1. V lost 6 bases, J lost 4 bases, and 7 bases stayed unmatched. The CDR3 is made up of 15 amino acids. Germline-derived CDR1 and CDR2 are SGHTA and FQGNSA. The CDR3 bases are TGTGCCAGCAGGTCCGGGACAGGGGGGATCTATGGCTACACCTTC. As protein: CASRSGTGGIYGYTF.

This clonotype was seen more than once but under ten times. V and J are TRBV20-1 and TRBJ2-1, with D maybe TRBD2 (6 bases). This CDR3 comprises 12 residues. V was shortened by 6 bases and J by 10 bases, with 16 bases between the two germline ends. Per the germline V gene, CDR1 is DFQATT and CDR2 is SNEGSKA (reference sequence). The chain's CDR3 is CSASWGVGEQFF. For the CDR3, the DNA is TGCAGTGCCAGCTGGGGGGTTGGGGAGCAGTTCTTC.

The rearrangement uses TRBV5-1 and TRBJ2-5; TRBD1 is a possible D gene (6 bases). Germline loops: CDR1 SGHRS, CDR2 YFSETQ. The CDR3 runs 14 residues. Trimming left V 5 bases short and J 5 bases short, with 16 bases between. In DNA form, the CDR3 reads TGCGCCAGCAGTTCTCAGGGGTCGGGTGAGACCCAGTACTTC. This sequence encodes CASSSQGSGETQYF.

CDR3 nucleotide sequence: TGTGCCAGCTCACCGTACCTTGGGACAGGGGAAAATGAGCAGTTCTTC. Translating it yields CASSPYLGTGENEQFF. V and J are TRBV18 and TRBJ2-1; 10 nucleotides line up with TRBD1. This CDR3 spans 16 amino acids. CDR1 is KGHSH, CDR2 LQKENI, per germline. With 3 bases clipped from V and 7 bases from J, the junction kept 9 bases outside the gene matches. Full variable domain (remainder filled in from reference TRBV18 and TRBJ2-1): NAGVMQNPRHLVRRRGQEARLRCSPMKGHSHVYWYRQLPEEGLKFMVYLQKENIIDESGMPKERFSAEFPKEGPSILRIQQVVRGDSAAYFCASSPYLGTGENEQFFGPGTRLTVL.

The V and J genes are TRBV19 and TRBJ2-1, with TRBD2 matching 9 bases. The V gene's germline CDR1 is LNHDA and CDR2 SQIVND (reference sequence). CDR3 length equals 15 residues. V shed 11 bases and J 6 bases; nucleotides not matched to a gene: 14. For the CDR3, the DNA is TGTGCCTGCGGTCGACTTGCGGGGGGGACCAATGAGCAGTTCTTC. Protein product: CACGRLAGGTNEQFF.

There are a few counts of this clonotype. The genes are TRBV9 and TRBJ2-6; D is perhaps TRBD1 or TRBD2 (5 bases each). The germline CDR1 and CDR2 sequences are SGDLS and YYNGEE. This CDR3 is built from 15 residues. V was shortened by 2 bases and J by 2 bases, with 8 bases between the two germline ends. CDR3 in DNA: TGTGCCAGCAGCGTCGAGGGGCCTGGGGCCAACGTCCTGACTTTC. Its translation is CASSVEGPGANVLTF.

For the CDR3, the DNA is TGTGCCTGGACCGGGACAGTTAGGAACTACGAGCAGTACTTC. Encoded protein: CAWTGTVRNYEQYF. This rearrangement joins TRBV30 to TRBJ2-7; 7 positions match TRBD1. V lost 4 bases and J lost 3; bases outside the gene matches: 9. The CDR3 totals 14 residues. The germline V gene encodes CDR1 GTSNPN and CDR2 SVGIG (reference sequence).

This clonotype was detected only a few times. The rearrangement joins TRBV6-5 to TRBJ1-2; D is possibly TRBD1 (6 bases). The CDR3 consists of 15 residues. Germline CDR1 is MNHEY and CDR2 is SVGAGI. V gave up 0 bases and J gave up 8 bases, with 16 bases separating them. The CDR3 sequence is CASSYSGGTLAGYTF. The CDR3 coding sequence is TGTGCCAGCAGTTACTCCGGGGGGACATTGGCGGGCTACACCTTC.

This sequence joins TRBV12-3 or TRBV12-4 and TRBJ1-3, with a weak D call TRBD1 (6 bases). V gave up 5 bases and J gave up 8 bases, with 13 bases separating them. The CDR3 consists of 13 residues. CDR3 in amino acids: CASSRSGADTIYF. CDR3 DNA sequence: TGTGCCAGCAGTAGGTCGGGGGCGGACACCATATATTTT.

This clonotype has at least ten counts. The rearrangement links TRBV7-2 to TRBJ1-2; no clear D gene. Trimming left V 2 bases short and J 3 bases short, with 16 bases between. The CDR3 sequence is 16 residues long. Germline V CDR1 and CDR2: SGHTA, FQGNSA. The DNA for the CDR3 is TGTGCCAGCAGCTTAAGTCGAGGGCGGCGCGACTATGGCTACACCTTC. Protein: CASSLSRGRRDYGYTF.

This clonotype was picked up one time. V usage is TRBV4-2 and J usage is TRBJ2-6; D remains unclear. The V and J ends lost 4 bases and 2 bases respectively, with 9 bases between them. The V gene's germline CDR1 is LGHNA and CDR2 YNFKEQ. The CDR3 totals 15 residues. The CDR3 protein is CASSPGLAGANVLTF. The CDR3 coding sequence is TGTGCCAGCAGCCCCGGGTTAGCTGGGGCCAACGTCCTGACTTTC.

The sample holds many counts of this clonotype. The V call is TRBV7-9, the J call TRBJ2-7; 8 bases match TRBD1. V lost 8 bases to trimming and J lost 7 bases; unmatched junction nucleotides: 13. Germline assignment: CDR1 SEHNR and CDR2 FQNEAQ (reference sequence). This CDR3 spans 14 amino acids. CDR3 in amino acids: CASAGGRGREEQYF. CDR3 DNA sequence: TGTGCCAGCGCCGGAGGCAGGGGGCGGGAAGAGCAGTACTTC.

This clonotype has only a few counts. The chain recombines TRBV5-1 with TRBJ1-2, with D possibly being TRBD1 (5 bases). Trimming shortened V by 5 bases and J by 3 bases, and 14 bases separated the two germline ends. The CDR3 sequence is 14 residues long. Germline V lookup: CDR1 SGHRS, CDR2 YFSETQ. The CDR3 region has the DNA TGCGCCAGCAGGAGGGACGTAGGCGACTATGGCTACACCTTC. This translates into CASRRDVGDYGYTF.

This chain connects TRBV5-4 to TRBJ2-7; D ambiguous. V was clipped by 0 bases and J by 0 bases, with 10 bases between them. The CDR3 loop spans 15 amino acids. Germline V gene sequence: CDR1 SGHNT, CDR2 YYREEE (reference sequence). This CDR3 reads CASSLAGQSSYEQYF. The CDR3 DNA reads TGTGCCAGCAGCTTGGCGGGTCAGAGCTCCTACGAGCAGTACTTC. The whole variable domain, filled in from reference TRBV5-4 and TRBJ2-7, reads ETGVTQSPTHLIKTRGQQVTLRCSSQSGHNTVSWYQQALGQGPQFIFQYYREEENGRGNFPPRFSGLQFPNYSSELNVNALELDDSALYLCASSLAGQSSYEQYFGPGTRLTVT.